This entry lists 14 T cell receptor beta chains sequenced from one sample in a study of blood T cell repertoires in COVID-19. The assay was immunoSEQ multiplex PCR, and TCRdb's table has in-frame clones only and misses some. The table shows approximately 150,000 clones, with about 85% occurring only once. The specimen sequenced was PBMCs or T cells enriched from blood (not recorded which). These receptors were obtained from a woman in her thirties or forties who had recovered from COVID-19.

The rearrangement joins TRBV9 to TRBJ2-7; D is unclear. This CDR3 is built from 14 residues. V lost 0 bases and J lost 6, with 13 bases in between. Germline-derived CDR1 and CDR2 are SGDLS and YYNGEE. Here the CDR3 reads CASSVAVSSAEQYF. The CDR3, as DNA: TGTGCCAGCAGCGTAGCAGTCTCGAGCGCCGAGCAGTACTTC.

The rearrangement joins TRBV6-4 to TRBJ2-2, with TRBD2 matching 9 bases. J lost 4 bases, V lost 6 bases, and 3 bases had no gene match. Germline CDR1 MRHNA, CDR2 SNTAGT. There are 14 residues in the CDR3. CDR3 protein: CASSEAGGTGELFF. The CDR3, as DNA: TGTGCCAGCAGCGAAGCGGGGGGCACCGGGGAGCTGTTTTTT.

This clone was observed once. The chain uses TRBV27 and TRBJ1-6, with D possibly matching TRBD1 (5 bases). Germline V gene lookup returns CDR1 MNHEY and CDR2 SMNVEV (reference sequence). The CDR3 is made up of 15 amino acids. V lost 7 bases and J lost 0, with 10 bases in between. The CDR3 reads CASNRLSSYNSPLHF. CDR3 nucleotides: TGTGCCAGCAACAGGCTTAGCTCCTATAATTCACCCCTCCACTTT.

This clone was recorded once. The chain has TRBV18 and TRBJ1-2; 8 nucleotides align to TRBD1. The germline V gene encodes CDR1 KGHSH and CDR2 LQKENI. The CDR3 loop spans 13 amino acids. V lost 4 bases to trimming and J lost 6 bases; unmatched junction nucleotides: 4. CDR3 loop: CASSQGQGNGYTF. CDR3 DNA sequence: TGTGCCAGCTCACAAGGACAGGGAAATGGCTACACCTTC.

The chain's CDR3 is CASSYTRYPNTEAFF. The DNA of the CDR3 is TGTGCCAGCAGTTACACCCGGTATCCGAACACTGAAGCTTTCTTT. This chain uses TRBV6-6 with TRBJ1-1; no definite D call. CDR3 length: 15 amino acids. Per the germline V gene, CDR1 is MNHNY and CDR2 is SVGAGI (reference sequence). Trimming pared 2 bases from V and 1 base from J, leaving 11 bases between.

This clone came up a few times. V usage is TRBV4-1 and J usage is TRBJ1-1; 7 bases are a match to TRBD1. J lost 8 bases, V lost 0 bases, and 9 bases had no gene match. The CDR3 spans 15 residues. CDR1 is MGHRA and CDR2 is YSYEKL in the germline V gene. The CDR3 loop is CASSQDTGVLMEAFF. CDR3 bases: TGCGCCAGCAGCCAAGATACAGGGGTCCTTATGGAAGCTTTCTTT.

This clone was seen a single time. The chain links TRBV7-9 to TRBJ2-3; possibly TRBD2 for D (5 bases). CDR1 SEHNR and CDR2 FQNEAQ come from the germline V gene (reference sequence). V gave up 5 bases and J gave up 4 bases, with 10 bases separating them. The CDR3 is made up of 13 amino acids. The CDR3 DNA sequence: TGTGCCAGCAGCCCCCTAGCAGCAGATACGCAGTATTTT. Amino acid sequence: CASSPLAADTQYF.

The chain is built from TRBV6-5 and TRBJ2-7; possibly TRBD2 for D (6 bases). CDR1 and CDR2 from the germline V gene are MNHEY and SVGAGI. Deletions cut 10 bases from V and 1 base from J, with 8 bases between. This CDR3 contains 11 residues. In nucleotides, the CDR3 is TGTGCCACCGGGACTTCCTACGAGCAGTACTTC. Translating gives CATGTSYEQYF.

The J gene is TRBJ1-1, the V gene TRBV5-1; 7 bases are a match to TRBD1. CDR1 and CDR2 (germline): SGHRS, YFSETQ. This CDR3 has 15 residues. Trimming took 4 bases from V and 2 from J; bases not matched to a gene: 8. CDR3 sequence reads: CASSPGTVVNTEAFF. The CDR3 DNA reads TGCGCCAGCAGCCCAGGGACAGTAGTAAACACTGAAGCTTTCTTT.

The rearrangement joins TRBV12-3 or TRBV12-4 to TRBJ2-7; the D gene is possibly TRBD1 (5 bases). V lost 1 base, J lost 2 bases, and 6 bases lay in between. This CDR3 spans 13 amino acids. The CDR3 DNA reads TGTGCCAGCAGTTTAGAGACAGCCTACGAGCAGTACTTC. Its protein product is CASSLETAYEQYF.

This rearrangement joins TRBV12-3 or TRBV12-4 to TRBJ1-4; the D is unclear. This CDR3 is built from 13 residues. Trimming shortened V by 5 bases and J by 8 bases, and 12 bases separated the two germline ends. The CDR3 sequence: CASSPASKEKLFF. The CDR3 DNA reads TGTGCCAGCAGTCCAGCGTCGAAGGAAAAACTGTTTTTT.

This clone showed up just once. The chain links TRBV5-6 to TRBJ1-5; 9 bases align to TRBD1. V lost 4 bases to trimming and J lost 5 bases; unmatched junction nucleotides: 7. The CDR3 consists of 15 residues. CDR1 is SGHDT, CDR2 YYEEEE, per germline. The DNA of the CDR3 is TGTGCCAGCAGCGCGGGACAGGGTGTTTATCAGCCCCAGCATTTT. It specifies CASSAGQGVYQPQHF. Filled out from reference TRBV5-6 and TRBJ1-5, the complete variable domain reads DAGVTQSPTHLIKTRGQQVTLRCSPKSGHDTVSWYQQALGQGPQFIFQYYEEEERQRGNFPDRFSGHQFPNYSSELNVNALLLGDSALYLCASSAGQGVYQPQHFGDGTRLSIL.

The gene calls are TRBV5-1 and TRBJ2-7; D might be TRBD1 (5 bases). This CDR3 contains 14 residues. Trimming shortened V by 2 bases and J by 3 bases, and 12 bases separated the two germline ends. Looked up from germline, CDR1 is SGHRS and CDR2 is YFSETQ. CDR3 region: CASSFARERYEQYF. In nucleotides, the CDR3 is TGCGCCAGCAGCTTTGCCAGGGAACGCTACGAGCAGTACTTC.

V usage is TRBV7-6 and J usage is TRBJ2-7, with 7 bases matching TRBD1. Germline V gene lookup returns CDR1 SGHVS and CDR2 FNYEAQ. The CDR3 is 16 residues long. V trimming: 2 bases; J trimming: 0 bases; junction bases outside the gene matches: 7. CDR3 DNA sequence: TGTGCCAGCAGCTTACATGGCAGGGGGAACTCCTACGAGCAGTACTTC. This codes for CASSLHGRGNSYEQYF.